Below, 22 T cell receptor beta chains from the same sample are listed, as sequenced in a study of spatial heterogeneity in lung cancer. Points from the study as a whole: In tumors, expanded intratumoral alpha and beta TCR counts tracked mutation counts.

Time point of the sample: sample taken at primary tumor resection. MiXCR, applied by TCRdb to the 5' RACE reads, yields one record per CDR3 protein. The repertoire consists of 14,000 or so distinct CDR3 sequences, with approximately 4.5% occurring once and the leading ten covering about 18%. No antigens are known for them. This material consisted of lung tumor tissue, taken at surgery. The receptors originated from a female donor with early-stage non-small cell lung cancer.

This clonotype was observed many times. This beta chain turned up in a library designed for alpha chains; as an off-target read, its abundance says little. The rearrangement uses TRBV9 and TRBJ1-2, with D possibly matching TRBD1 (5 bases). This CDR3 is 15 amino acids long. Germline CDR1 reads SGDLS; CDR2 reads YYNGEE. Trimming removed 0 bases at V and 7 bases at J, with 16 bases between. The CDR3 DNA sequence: TGTGCCAGCAGCGTAGAAGGGTCGGGTCAGGGTGGCTACACCTTC. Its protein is CASSVEGSGQGGYTF. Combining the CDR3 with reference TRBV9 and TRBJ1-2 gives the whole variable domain DSGVTQTPKHLITATGQRVTLRCSPRSGDLSVYWYQQSLDQGLQFLIQYYNGEERAKGNILERFSAQQFPDLHSELNLSSLELGDSALYFCASSVEGSGQGGYTFGSGTRLTVV.

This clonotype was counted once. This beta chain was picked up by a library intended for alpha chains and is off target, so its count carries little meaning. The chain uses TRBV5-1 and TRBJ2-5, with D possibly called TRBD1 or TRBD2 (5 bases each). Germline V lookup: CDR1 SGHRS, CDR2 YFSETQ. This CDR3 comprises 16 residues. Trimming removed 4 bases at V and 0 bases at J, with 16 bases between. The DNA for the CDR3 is TGCGCCAGCAGCGCCAACTGGGACGTCTACCAAGAGACCCAGTACTTC. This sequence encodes CASSANWDVYQETQYF.

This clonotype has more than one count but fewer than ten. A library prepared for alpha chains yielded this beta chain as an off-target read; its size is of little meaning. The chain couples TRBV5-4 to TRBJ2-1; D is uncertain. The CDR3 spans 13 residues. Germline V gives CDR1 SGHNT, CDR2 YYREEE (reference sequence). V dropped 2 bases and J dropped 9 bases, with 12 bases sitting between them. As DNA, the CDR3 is TGTGCCAGCAGCTTTGCCCCGCAGACTGAGCAGTTCTTC. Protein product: CASSFAPQTEQFF.

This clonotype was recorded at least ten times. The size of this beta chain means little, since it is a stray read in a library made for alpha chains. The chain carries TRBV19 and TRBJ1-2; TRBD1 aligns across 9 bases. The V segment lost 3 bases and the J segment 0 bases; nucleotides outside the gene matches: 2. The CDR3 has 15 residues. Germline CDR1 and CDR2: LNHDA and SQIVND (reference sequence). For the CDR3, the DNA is TGTGCCAGTAGTATGCGACAGGGGGCTAACTATGGCTACACCTTC. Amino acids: CASSMRQGANYGYTF.

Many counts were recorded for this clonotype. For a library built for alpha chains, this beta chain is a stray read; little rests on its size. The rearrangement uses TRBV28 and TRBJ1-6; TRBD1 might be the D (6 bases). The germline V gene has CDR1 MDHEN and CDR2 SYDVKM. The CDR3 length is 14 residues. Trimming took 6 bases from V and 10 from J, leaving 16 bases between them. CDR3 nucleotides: TGTGCCAGCAGCCCACAGGGAGTTGGCTCACCCCTCCACTTT. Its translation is CASSPQGVGSPLHF.

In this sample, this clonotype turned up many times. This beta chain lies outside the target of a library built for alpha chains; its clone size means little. The CDR3 DNA sequence: TGTGCCACCTGGAGCCCTTCGGGGGGGGATACGCAGTATTTT. Residues: CATWSPSGGDTQYF. V and J are TRBV10-3 and TRBJ2-3; 8 bases line up with TRBD2. The CDR3 is made up of 14 amino acids. The V gene's germline CDR1 is ENHRY and CDR2 SYGVKD. J was trimmed by 6 bases and V by 10 bases; bases with no gene match: 12.

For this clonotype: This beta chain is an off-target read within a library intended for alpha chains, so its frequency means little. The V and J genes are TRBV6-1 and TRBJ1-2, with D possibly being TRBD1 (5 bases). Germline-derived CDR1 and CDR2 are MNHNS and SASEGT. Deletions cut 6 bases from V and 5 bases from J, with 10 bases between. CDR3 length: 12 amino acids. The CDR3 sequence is CASSEGKYGYTF. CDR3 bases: TGTGCCAGCAGCGAGGGGAAGTATGGCTACACCTTC.

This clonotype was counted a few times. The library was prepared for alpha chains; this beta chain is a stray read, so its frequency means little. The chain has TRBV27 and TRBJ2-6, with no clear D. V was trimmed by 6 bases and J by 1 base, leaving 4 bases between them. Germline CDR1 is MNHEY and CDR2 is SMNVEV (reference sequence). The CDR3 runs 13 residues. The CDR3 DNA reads TGTGCCAGCAGATCTTCTGGGGCCAACGTCCTGACTTTC. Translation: CASRSSGANVLTF.

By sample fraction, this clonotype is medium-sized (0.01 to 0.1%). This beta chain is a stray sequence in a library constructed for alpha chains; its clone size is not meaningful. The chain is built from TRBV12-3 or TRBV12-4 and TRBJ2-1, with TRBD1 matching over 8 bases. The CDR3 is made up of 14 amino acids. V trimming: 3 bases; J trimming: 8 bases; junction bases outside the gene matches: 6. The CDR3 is CASSFSGGAYEQFF. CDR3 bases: TGTGCCAGCAGTTTTTCAGGGGGCGCGTATGAGCAGTTCTTC.

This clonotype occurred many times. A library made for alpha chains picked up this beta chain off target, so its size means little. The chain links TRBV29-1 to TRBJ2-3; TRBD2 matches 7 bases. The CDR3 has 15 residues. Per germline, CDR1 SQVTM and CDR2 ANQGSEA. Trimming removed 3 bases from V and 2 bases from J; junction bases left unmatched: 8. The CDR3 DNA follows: TGCAGCGTTGATCAGGCTAGCGGAACCACAGATACGCAGTATTTT. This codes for CSVDQASGTTDTQYF.

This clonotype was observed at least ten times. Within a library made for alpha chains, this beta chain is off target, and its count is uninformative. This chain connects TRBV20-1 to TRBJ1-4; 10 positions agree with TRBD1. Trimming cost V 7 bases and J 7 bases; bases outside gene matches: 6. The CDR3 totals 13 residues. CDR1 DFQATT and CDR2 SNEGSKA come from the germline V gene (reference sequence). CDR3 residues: CSGSDRGGEKLFF. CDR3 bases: TGCAGTGGGTCGGACAGGGGGGGTGAAAAACTGTTTTTT.

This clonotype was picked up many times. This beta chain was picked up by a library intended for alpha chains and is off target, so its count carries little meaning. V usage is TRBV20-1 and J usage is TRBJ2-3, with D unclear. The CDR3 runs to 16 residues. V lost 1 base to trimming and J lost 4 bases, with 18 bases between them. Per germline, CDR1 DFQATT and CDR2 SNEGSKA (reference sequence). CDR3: CSARAPRMDVADTQYF. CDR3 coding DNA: TGCAGTGCTAGAGCCCCCAGGATGGACGTTGCAGATACGCAGTATTTT.

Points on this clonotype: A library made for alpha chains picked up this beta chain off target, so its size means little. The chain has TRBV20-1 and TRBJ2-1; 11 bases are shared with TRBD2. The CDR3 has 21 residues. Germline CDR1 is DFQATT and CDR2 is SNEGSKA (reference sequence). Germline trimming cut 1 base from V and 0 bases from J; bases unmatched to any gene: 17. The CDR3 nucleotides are TGCAGTGCTAGAGTCTCGATCCTAGCGGGGGGTCCAATGAGCTCCTACAATGAGCAGTTCTTC. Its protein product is CSARVSILAGGPMSSYNEQFF.

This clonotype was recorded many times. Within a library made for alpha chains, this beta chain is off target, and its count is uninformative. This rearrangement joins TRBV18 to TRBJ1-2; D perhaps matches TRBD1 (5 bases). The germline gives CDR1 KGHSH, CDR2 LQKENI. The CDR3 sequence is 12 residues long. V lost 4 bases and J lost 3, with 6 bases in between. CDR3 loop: CASSRQHYGYTF. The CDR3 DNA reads TGTGCCAGCTCACGACAGCACTATGGCTACACCTTC.

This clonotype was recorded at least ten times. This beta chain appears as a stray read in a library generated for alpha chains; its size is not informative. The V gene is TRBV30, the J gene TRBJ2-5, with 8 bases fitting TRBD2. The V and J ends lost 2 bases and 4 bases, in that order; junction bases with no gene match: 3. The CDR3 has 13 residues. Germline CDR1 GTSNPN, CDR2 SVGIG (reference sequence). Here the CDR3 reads CAWSMAGGETQYF. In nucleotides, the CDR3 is TGTGCCTGGAGTATGGCGGGGGGAGAGACCCAGTACTTC.

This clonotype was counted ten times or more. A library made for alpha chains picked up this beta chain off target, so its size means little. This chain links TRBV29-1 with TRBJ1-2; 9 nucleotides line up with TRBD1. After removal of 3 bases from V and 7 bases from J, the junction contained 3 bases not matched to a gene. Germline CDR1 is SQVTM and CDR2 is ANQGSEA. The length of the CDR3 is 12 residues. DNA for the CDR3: TGCAGCGTTGAGGGACAGGGTCTTGGCTACACCTTC. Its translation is CSVEGQGLGYTF.

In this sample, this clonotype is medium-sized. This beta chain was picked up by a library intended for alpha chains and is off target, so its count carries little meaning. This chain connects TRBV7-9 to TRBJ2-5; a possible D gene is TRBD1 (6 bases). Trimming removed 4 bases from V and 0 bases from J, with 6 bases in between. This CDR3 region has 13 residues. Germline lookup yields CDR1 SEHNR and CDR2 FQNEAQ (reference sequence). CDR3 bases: TGTGCCAGCAGCTACAGGGACCAAGAGACCCAGTACTTC. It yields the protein CASSYRDQETQYF.

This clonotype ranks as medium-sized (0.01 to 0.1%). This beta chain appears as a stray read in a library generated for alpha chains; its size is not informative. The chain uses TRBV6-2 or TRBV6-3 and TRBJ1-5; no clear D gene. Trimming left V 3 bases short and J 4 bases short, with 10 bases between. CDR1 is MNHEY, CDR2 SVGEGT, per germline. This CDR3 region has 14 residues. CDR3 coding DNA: TGTGCCAGCAGTTATGCCCTGGGGAATCAGCCCCAGCATTTT. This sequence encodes CASSYALGNQPQHF.

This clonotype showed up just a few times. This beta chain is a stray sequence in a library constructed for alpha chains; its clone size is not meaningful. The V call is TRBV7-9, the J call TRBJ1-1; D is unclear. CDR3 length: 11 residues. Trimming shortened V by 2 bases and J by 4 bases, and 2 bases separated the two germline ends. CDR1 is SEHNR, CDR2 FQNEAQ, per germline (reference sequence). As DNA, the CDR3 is TGTGCCAGCAGCTTATCCACTGAAGCTTTCTTT. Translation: CASSLSTEAFF. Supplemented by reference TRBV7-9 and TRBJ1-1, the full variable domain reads DTGVSQNPRHKITKRGQNVTFRCDPISEHNRLYWYRQTLGQGPEFLTYFQNEAQLEKSRLLSDRFSAERPKGSFSTLEIQRTEQGDSAMYLCASSLSTEAFFGQGTRLTVV.

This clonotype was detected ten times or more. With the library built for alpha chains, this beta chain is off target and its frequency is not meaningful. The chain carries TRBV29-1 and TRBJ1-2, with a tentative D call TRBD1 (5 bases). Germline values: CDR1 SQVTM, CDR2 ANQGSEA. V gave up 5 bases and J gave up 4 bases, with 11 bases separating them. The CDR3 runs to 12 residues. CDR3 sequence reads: CSVLGGGYGYTF. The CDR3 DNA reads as TGCAGCGTTTTGGGGGGTGGCTATGGCTACACCTTC.

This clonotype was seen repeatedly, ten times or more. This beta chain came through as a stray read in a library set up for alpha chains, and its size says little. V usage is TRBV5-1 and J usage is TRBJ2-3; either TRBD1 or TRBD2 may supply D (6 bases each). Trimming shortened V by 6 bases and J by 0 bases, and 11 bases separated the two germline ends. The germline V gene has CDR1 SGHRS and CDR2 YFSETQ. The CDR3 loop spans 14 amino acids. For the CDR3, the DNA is TGCGCCAGCAAGAGGGGGACTAGCACAGATACGCAGTATTTT. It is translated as CASKRGTSTDTQYF.

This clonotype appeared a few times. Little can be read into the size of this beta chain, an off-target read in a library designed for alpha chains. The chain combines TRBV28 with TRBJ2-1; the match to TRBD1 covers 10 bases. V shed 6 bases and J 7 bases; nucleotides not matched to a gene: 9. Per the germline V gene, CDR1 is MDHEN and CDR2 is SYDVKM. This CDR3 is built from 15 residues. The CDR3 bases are TGTGCCAGCAGCGTACCGGGACAGGGGTATAATGAGCAGTTCTTC. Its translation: CASSVPGQGYNEQFF.